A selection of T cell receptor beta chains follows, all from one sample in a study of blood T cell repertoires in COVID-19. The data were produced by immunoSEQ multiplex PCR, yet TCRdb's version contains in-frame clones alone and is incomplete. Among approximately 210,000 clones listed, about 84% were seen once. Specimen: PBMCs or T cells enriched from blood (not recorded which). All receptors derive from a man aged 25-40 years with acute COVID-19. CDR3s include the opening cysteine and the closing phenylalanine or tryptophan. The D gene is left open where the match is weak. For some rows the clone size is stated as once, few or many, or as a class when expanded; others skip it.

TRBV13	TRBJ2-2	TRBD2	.	CASSEGLAGGPNGELFF	TGTGCCAGCAGCGAAGGACTAGCGGGGGGGCCTAACGGGGAGCTGTTTTTT
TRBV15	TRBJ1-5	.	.	CATSRDTGQPQHF	TGTGCCACCAGCAGAGACACGGGTCAGCCCCAGCATTTT
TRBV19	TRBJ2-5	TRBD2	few	CASSTGLGGGQTQYF	TGTGCCAGTAGTACTGGACTAGGAGGCGGGCAGACCCAGTACTTC
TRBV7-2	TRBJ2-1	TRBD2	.	CASTLGLAGPYNEQFF	TGTGCCAGCACCCTTGGGCTAGCGGGACCCTACAATGAGCAGTTCTTC
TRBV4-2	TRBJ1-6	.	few	CASSPTDSSYNSPLHF	TGTGCCAGCAGCCCGACGGACAGCTCCTATAATTCACCCCTCCACTTT
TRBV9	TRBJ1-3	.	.	CASSVTQGTGNTIYF	TGTGCCAGCAGCGTAACGCAGGGAACTGGAAACACCATATATTTT
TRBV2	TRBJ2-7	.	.	CASRASSYEQYF	TGTGCCAGCAGGGCAAGCTCCTACGAGCAGTACTTC
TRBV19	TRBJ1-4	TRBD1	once	CASSWTGPNEKLFF	TGTGCCAGTAGTTGGACAGGCCCAAATGAAAAACTGTTTTTT
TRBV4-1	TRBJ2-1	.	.	CASSQGTRDEQFF	TGCGCCAGCAGCCAAGGTACTAGGGATGAGCAGTTCTTC
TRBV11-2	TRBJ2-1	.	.	CASSSPFVFRGSYNEQFF	TGTGCCAGCAGCTCGCCATTCGTCTTCAGGGGATCCTACAATGAGCAGTTCTTC
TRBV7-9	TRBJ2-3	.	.	CASSQRDFFTDTQYF	TGTGCCAGCAGCCAAAGGGACTTCTTCACAGATACGCAGTATTTT
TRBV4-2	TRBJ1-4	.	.	CASSQAQGVNEKLFF	TGTGCCAGCAGCCAAGCACAGGGAGTTAATGAAAAACTGTTTTTT
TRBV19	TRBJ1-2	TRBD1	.	CASSMGTVEVRGGYTF	TGTGCCAGTAGTATGGGGACAGTTGAGGTTCGTGGTGGCTACACCTTC
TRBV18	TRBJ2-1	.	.	CASSPPGTPPYNEQFF	TGTGCCAGCTCACCACCCGGGACTCCCCCCTACAATGAGCAGTTCTTC
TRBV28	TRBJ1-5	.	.	CASSLGQPQHF	TGTGCCAGCAGTTTGGGCCAGCCCCAGCATTTT
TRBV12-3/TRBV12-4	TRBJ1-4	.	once	CASSLGREKLFF	TGTGCCAGCAGTTTAGGGAGAGAAAAACTGTTTTTT
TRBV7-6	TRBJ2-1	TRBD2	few	CASSWTGTSVNEQFF	TGTGCCAGCAGCTGGACCGGGACTAGCGTGAATGAGCAGTTCTTC
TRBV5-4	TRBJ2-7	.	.	CASSSDRRPYEQYF	TGTGCCAGCAGCTCAGACAGGCGTCCTTACGAGCAGTACTTC
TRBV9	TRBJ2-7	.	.	CASSVGGHLGEQYF	TGTGCCAGCAGCGTAGGGGGACACCTTGGAGAGCAGTACTTC
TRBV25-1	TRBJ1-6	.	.	CASSPEAGARSPLHF	TGTGCCAGCAGTCCGGAAGCAGGGGCCAGGTCACCCCTCCACTTT
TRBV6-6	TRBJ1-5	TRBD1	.	CASSQGTQGPPQHF	TGTGCCAGCTCTCAAGGAACACAGGGGCCGCCCCAGCATTTT
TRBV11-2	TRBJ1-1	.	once	CASSLLQGMNTEAFF	TGTGCCAGCAGCTTACTTCAGGGGATGAACACTGAAGCTTTCTTT